Sequencing of this T cell receptor (beta chain) was carried out in a study of CD8 T cells in ankylosing spondylitis. General observations from the study: Disease-associated clones were CD8+ and fairly uncommon in peripheral blood. Typical of ankylosing spondylitis blood, it appeared, was a TCR beta motif of roughly eight highly homologous variants. Reactive arthritis synovial fluid and blood previously showed some of these motif variants.

Researchers built TCR beta libraries using quantitative 5'-RACE with molecular barcodes. MiXCR was run by TCRdb on the 5' RACE reads, yielding one entry per CDR3 protein. This table has 200,000 to 300,000 distinct CDR3 sequences, roughly 32% appearing once. Germline V lookup: CDR1 MNHEY, CDR2 SMNVEV (reference sequence). Trimming removed 5 bases at V and 0 bases at J, with 20 bases between. CDR3 size: 17 residues. In the case of this clonotype: The antigen remains undetermined.

The sample consisted of blood, either unsorted or a sorted T cell fraction (not recorded which). This receptor was identified in a male donor with ankylosing spondylitis or in good health (not recorded which). The gene calls are TRBV27 and TRBJ2-7; D might be TRBD1 or TRBD2, each matching 5 bases. The CDR3 region is CASSQLLRGIFSYEQYF. DNA of the CDR3: TGTGCCAGCAGTCAGCTCCTGAGGGGTATCTTCTCCTACGAGCAGTACTTC.